Reported below is one TCR beta chain. What it binds is not known. This entry comes from a study of CD4+ T cells in melanoma. The assay was immunoSEQ multiplex PCR, and TCRdb's table has in-frame clones only and misses some. The top ten clones hold 4% to 5.5% of a sample with under 20,000 clones, roughly 85% of them seen once. Regarding the study as a whole: Diverse differentiation states were reported for melanoma neoantigen-specific CD4+ T cells. A reported correlation linked neoantigen-specific CD4+ T cells to CD8+, macrophage and B cell function.

The sample comprised cells from a culture (not recorded whether cultured in vitro). The source is a human donor with melanoma.

The CDR3, as DNA: TGTGCCAGCAGCTCGTCTGGGACAGGCAACACCATATATTTT. Residues: CASSSSGTGNTIYF. The chain has TRBV7-3 and TRBJ1-3; 8 nucleotides agree with TRBD1. The CDR3 sequence is 14 residues long. Germline trimming cut 4 bases from V and 7 bases from J; bases unmatched to any gene: 6. Germline V CDR1 and CDR2: SGHTA, FQGTGA.